These T cell receptor beta chains were read from a single sample in a study of beta chain features in type 1 diabetes. TCRdb's table, derived via immunoSEQ multiplex PCR, lists solely in-frame clones and lacks some. The repertoire includes hundreds of thousands of clones, around an eighth of them detected once, and about 0.02% sits in the top ten. Input material: naive CD4+ T cells from blood. The receptors were gathered from a man between 18 and 29 years old with type 1 diabetes. CDR3s leave out the opening cysteine and the closing phenylalanine or tryptophan.

TRBV5-6	ASSRDRSNQPQH
TRBV18	ASSVGTGVTYEQY
TRBV19	ASGSEPSWVDTQY
TRBV5-4	ASSLGLAESYEQY
TRBV14	ASSQDLESHNYGYT
TRBV10-3	ASYRGPGDTQY
TRBV30	AWSFGPRGSTNEKLF
TRBV5-1	ASSTLAGGQETQY
TRBV4-2	ASSQVSDSSSYNEQF
TRBV10-2	ASKGEWGTDTQY
TRBV28	ASSTLQGNTIY
TRBV29-1	SVEDGLNTDTQY
TRBV30	AWSVLRQGAVETQY
TRBV5-1	ASGDRSYNEQF
TRBV10-3	AISYAGTGNTDTQY
TRBV13	ATPQDEQF
TRBV30	AWSRQGPGELF
TRBV5-1	ASSWGRSENQETQY
TRBV18	ASSPGTANQPQH
TRBV21-1	ASSKVAGPADTQY
TRBV29-1	SVDQGPDNEKLF
TRBV28	ASSLQANEKLF
TRBV28	ASSYGAGSLGETQY
TRBV30	AWSGVLEQF
TRBV5-1	ASSLDREPYNEQF
TRBV30	AWSPMTANEKLF
TRBV6-6	ASSLQFSNTEAF
TRBV2	ASSSRLASHEQF
TRBV4-1	ASSQLDRGQSPLH
TRBV7-2	ASSLGGAGNQPQH
TRBV2	ASSARQGAEDTQY
TRBV6-6	ASSYSGGFNQPQH
TRBV5-1	ASSLPSGAGDTQY
TRBV7-3	ASSLGGPDEQY
TRBV13	ASSLSGASDTQY
TRBV5-1	ASRHPFSTGELF
TRBV29-1	SAWVDGYT
TRBV6-1	ASSADSGEQY
TRBV29-1	SVQGTYGGYYGYT
TRBV27	ASSSIGQGVAGANVLT
TRBV7-2	ASSPTGFSSNSPLH
TRBV30	AWSVTGGMGQPQH
TRBV9	ASSVSGDYNEQF
TRBV6-1	ASSEYRQY
TRBV9	ASSPTTGNTGELF
TRBV4-1	ASSLPGAGPKPFHTEAF